This record concerns one T cell receptor (beta chain) sequence. The data were taken from a study of shared clonotypes between healthy human individuals. The repertoire was sequenced with immunoSEQ multiplex PCR; TCRdb's copy has only in-frame clones and lacks some. Among a few million clones listed, approximately 96% were seen once. In the CD4+ fraction, cells were divided into CD45RA+ naive and CD45RA-negative memory subsets. CDR1 and CDR2 (germline): MGHRA, YSYEKL. CDR3 length: 13 residues. Germline trimming cut 1 base from V and 7 bases from J; bases unmatched to any gene: 3. This receptor was identified in a man aged 18 to 29 in good health. This sequence joins TRBV4-1 and TRBJ2-7, with 8 positions matching TRBD1. Sequenced: naive CD4+ T cells sorted from blood. The subset here: CD45RA+ positively selected. DNA for the CDR3: TGCGCCAGCAGCCAAGGGACAGGGTGGGAGCAGTACTTC. The encoded protein is CASSQGTGWEQYF.